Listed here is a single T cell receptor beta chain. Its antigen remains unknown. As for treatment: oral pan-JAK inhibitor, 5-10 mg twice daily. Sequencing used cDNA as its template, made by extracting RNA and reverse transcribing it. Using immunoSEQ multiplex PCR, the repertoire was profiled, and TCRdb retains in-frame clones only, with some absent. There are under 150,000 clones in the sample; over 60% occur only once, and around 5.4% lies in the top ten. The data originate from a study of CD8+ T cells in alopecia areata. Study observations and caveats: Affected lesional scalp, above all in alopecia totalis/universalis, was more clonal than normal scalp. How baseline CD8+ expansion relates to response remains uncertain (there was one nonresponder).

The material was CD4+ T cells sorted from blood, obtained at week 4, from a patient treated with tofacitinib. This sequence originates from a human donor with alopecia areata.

The CDR3 DNA follows: TGTGCCAGCAGCTTGTATAAGTCCGGGGAGCTGTTTTTT. The encoded protein is CASSLYKSGELFF. This chain uses TRBV5-6 with TRBJ2-2; unclear D gene. The ends were cut back, 1 base at V and 6 bases at J, with 7 bases in the middle. The CDR3 is made up of 13 amino acids. Germline-derived CDR1 and CDR2 are SGHDT and YYEEEE. The complete variable domain, with remaining parts taken from reference TRBV5-6 and TRBJ2-2, reads DAGVTQSPTHLIKTRGQQVTLRCSPKSGHDTVSWYQQALGQGPQFIFQYYEEEERQRGNFPDRFSGHQFPNYSSELNVNALLLGDSALYLCASSLYKSGELFFGEGSRLTVL.